This T cell receptor beta chain was profiled in a study of blood T cells in healthy people across ages. The CDR3 covers 16 residues. Germline CDR1 reads SGHDN; CDR2 reads FVKESK. The ends were cut back, 3 bases at V and 3 bases at J, with 16 bases in the middle. Through a sample-barcoded 5' primer and a J-beta primer mix, a second PCR was run for roughly 7 to 12 cycles. TCRdb analysed the 5' RACE reads with MiXCR anew, one entry per CDR3 protein. The sample holds over 950,000 distinct CDR3 sequences, 51% seen once. J is TRBJ2-3 and V is TRBV14; D gene uncertain. Sequences were obtained from blood. The source is a woman in her sixties or seventies in good health. The CDR3: CASSQSLSSWTDTQYF. In DNA, the CDR3 is TGTGCCAGCAGCCAGTCCCTTAGCAGTTGGACAGATACGCAGTATTTT.